Each of the 17 T cell receptor beta chains below was sequenced from the same sample in a study of shared clonotypes between healthy human individuals (dated by TCRdb to about 2020). The method was the immunoSEQ multiplex PCR assay. TCRdb mirrors the immuneACCESS table, restricted to in-frame sequences. Some clones are absent from its copies; in checked studies, under half trace to an unresolved V gene, and the reason for the others is unknown. This sample has about 600,000 clones in its table, and nearly 98% of those were observed once. In total, the top ten clones hold 0.25% to 0.35% of the sample. For the CD8 naive samples, CD45RO-negative cells were positively selected for CCR7, yielding a CD45RA+CCR7+ population from which TemRA cells were excluded. The material sequenced was naive CD8+ T cells sorted from blood. The intended sense of this specimen's cell subset or site label: CD45RA+CCR7+. These TCRs come from a man aged 25 to 40 in good health.

Note on this clone: Other DNA sequences in the sample encode the same CDR3. The chain uses TRBV6-5 and TRBJ2-1, with TRBD2 identical over 9 bases. After removal of 5 bases from V and 1 base from J, the junction contained 3 bases not matched to a gene. Looked up from germline, CDR1 is MNHEY and CDR2 is SVGAGI. The CDR3 totals 15 residues. The CDR3 loop is CASSPLAGSYNEQFF. In nucleotides, the CDR3 is TGTGCCAGCAGTCCCCTAGCGGGATCCTACAATGAGCAGTTCTTC.

The chain joins TRBV2 to TRBJ1-1; TRBD1 matches at 12 bases. The CDR3 totals 14 residues. V lost 4 bases to trimming and J lost 6 bases; unmatched junction nucleotides: 3. Germline-derived CDR1 and CDR2 are SNHLY and FYNNEI. CDR3 protein: CASSAGQGAAEAFF. CDR3 nucleotide sequence: TGTGCCAGCAGTGCGGGACAGGGGGCGGCTGAAGCTTTCTTT.

The gene calls are TRBV4-1 and TRBJ1-3; possibly TRBD1 for D (5 bases). The germline CDR1 and CDR2 sequences are MGHRA and YSYEKL. The CDR3 runs to 17 residues. V dropped 0 bases and J dropped 6 bases, with 18 bases sitting between them. CDR3 residues: CASSQDHLGGRENTIYF. The CDR3 region has the DNA TGCGCCAGCAGCCAAGATCATCTGGGGGGTAGAGAAAACACCATATATTTT.

J is TRBJ2-7 and V is TRBV10-1; no clear D. Germline CDR1 and CDR2: WNHNN and SYGVQD (reference sequence). V lost 3 bases, J lost 6 bases, and 12 bases lay in between. The CDR3 has 13 residues. CDR3 loop: CASSERTGGEQYF. In DNA, the CDR3 is TGCGCCAGCAGTGAACGAACTGGCGGCGAGCAGTACTTC.

The rearrangement joins TRBV6-1 to TRBJ1-2; D is possibly TRBD1 (6 bases). There are 15 residues in the CDR3. Trimming shortened V by 3 bases and J by 5 bases, and 16 bases separated the two germline ends. The germline gives CDR1 MNHNS, CDR2 SASEGT. The CDR3 sequence: CASSETSGGGYGYTF. The DNA of the CDR3 is TGTGCCAGCAGTGAGACAAGCGGGGGCGGGTATGGCTACACCTTC.

The chain links TRBV4-1 to TRBJ2-1; perhaps TRBD2 as D (5 bases). The length of the CDR3 is 18 residues. In germline, CDR1 is MGHRA, CDR2 YSYEKL. The V and J ends lost 1 base and 2 bases respectively, with 18 bases between them. CDR3 region: CASSQVTGLNLPYNEQFF. The CDR3 DNA reads as TGCGCCAGCAGCCAAGTGACCGGACTTAACCTACCCTACAATGAGCAGTTCTTC.

The V gene is TRBV4-3, the J gene TRBJ2-3, with TRBD1 matching 7 bases. CDR1 and CDR2 from the germline V gene are LGHNA and YSLEER. V was clipped by 6 bases and J by 4 bases; unmatched bases: 7. This CDR3 is 14 amino acids long. The CDR3 protein is CASRSGTAADTQYF. The CDR3 nucleotides are TGCGCCAGCAGGTCCGGGACAGCGGCAGATACGCAGTATTTT.

Of note for this clone: Other DNA variants within this sample encode the same CDR3. The V call is TRBV6-5, the J call TRBJ2-7, with D maybe TRBD1 (6 bases). Per the germline V gene, CDR1 is MNHEY and CDR2 is SVGAGI. The CDR3 runs 14 residues. Between the trimmed V and J ends, which lost 0 bases and 2 bases, there was a span of 8 bases. CDR3 protein: CASSYSTGTYEQYF. The CDR3 DNA sequence: TGTGCCAGCAGTTACTCGACAGGTACCTACGAGCAGTACTTC.

The gene calls are TRBV29-1 and TRBJ1-2, with unresolved D. The CDR3 covers 13 residues. Germline CDR1 and CDR2: SQVTM and ANQGSEA. The V gene lost 0 bases and the J gene lost 8 bases, with 13 bases spanning the gap. As DNA, the CDR3 is TGCAGCGTTGAAGATAGAGGGCCCGAGGGCTACACCTTC. Protein: CSVEDRGPEGYTF.

V and J are TRBV5-5 and TRBJ2-6; 8 nucleotides line up with TRBD2. V lost 4 bases, J lost 4 bases, and 13 bases stayed unmatched. The CDR3 loop spans 18 amino acids. Germline V gene lookup returns CDR1 SGHKS and CDR2 YYEKEE (reference sequence). CDR3 sequence (DNA): TGTGCCAGCAGCACGACTAGCGCCTTTGGGAGAGGGGCCAACGTCCTGACTTTC. It yields the protein CASSTTSAFGRGANVLTF.

CDR3 coding DNA: TGTGCCAGCAGCTTAGGGACAGGGACCCTAGCCAAAAACATTCAGTACTTC. Its translation: CASSLGTGTLAKNIQYF. The chain carries TRBV7-8 and TRBJ2-4; 8 bases fit TRBD1. The CDR3 has 17 residues. Per germline, CDR1 SGHVS and CDR2 FQNEAQ. The trim removed 1 base at V and 0 bases at J, leaving 5 bases unmatched.

J is TRBJ2-7 and V is TRBV4-1; 8 nucleotides match TRBD1. Germline V gives CDR1 MGHRA, CDR2 YSYEKL. The junction had 4 bases not matched to a gene; V was cut back by 3 bases and J by 3 bases. The CDR3 covers 14 residues. In nucleotides, the CDR3 is TGCGCCAGCAGCCAGAGGACAGGGATCTACGAGCAGTACTTC. It encodes CASSQRTGIYEQYF.

The chain couples TRBV2 to TRBJ2-7; D is possibly TRBD1 (6 bases). The V end lost 8 bases, the J end lost 2 bases, and 10 bases lay between the germline ends. This CDR3 has 12 amino acids. Germline V gene lookup returns CDR1 SNHLY and CDR2 FYNNEI. CDR3 residues: CASLGGAYEQYF. The CDR3 DNA follows: TGTGCCAGCCTTGGGGGCGCCTACGAGCAGTACTTC.

This sequence joins TRBV28 and TRBJ2-3; D is unclear. The germline gives CDR1 MDHEN, CDR2 SYDVKM. Trimming took off 4 bases at V and 2 bases at J, with 10 bases between the two ends. This CDR3 is 14 amino acids long. CDR3 sequence reads: CASSWAINTDTQYF. The CDR3 region has the DNA TGTGCCAGCAGTTGGGCTATAAACACAGATACGCAGTATTTT.

The CDR3 DNA is TGCGCCAGCAGCCGAACAGGGAGCACTGAAGCTTTCTTT. As protein: CASSRTGSTEAFF. The chain couples TRBV5-1 to TRBJ1-1, with D tentatively TRBD1 (6 bases). Per the germline V gene, CDR1 is SGHRS and CDR2 is YFSETQ. This CDR3 spans 13 amino acids. Trimming pared 4 bases from V and 4 bases from J, leaving 11 bases between.

The chain carries TRBV28 and TRBJ2-5, with 14 bases fitting TRBD2. The CDR3 spans 17 residues. The ends lost 6 bases at V and 3 bases at J; junction bases unmatched: 9. Germline V gene lookup returns CDR1 MDHEN and CDR2 SYDVKM. CDR3 loop: CASRPTSGRAGEETQYF. CDR3 sequence (DNA): TGTGCCAGCAGACCGACTAGCGGGAGGGCCGGGGAAGAGACCCAGTACTTC.

Note on this clone: Additional DNA sequences in this sample encode the identical CDR3. V gene TRBV9 combines with J gene TRBJ2-1, with D possibly being TRBD2 (6 bases). Looked up from germline, CDR1 is SGDLS and CDR2 is YYNGEE. Trimming took off 0 bases at V and 1 base at J, with 8 bases between the two ends. CDR3 length: 15 residues. CDR3 sequence: CASSVGGGSYNEQFF. The CDR3 coding sequence is TGTGCCAGCAGCGTAGGTGGAGGGTCCTACAATGAGCAGTTCTTC.